The sequence of this T cell receptor (beta chain) was determined in a study of naive and memory T cell subsets. Four PCR rounds used nested alpha and beta constant region primers plus the SP2 primer. TCRdb analysed the UMI-ligation and nested PCR reads with MiXCR anew, one entry per CDR3 protein. This table has roughly 36,000 distinct CDR3 sequences, 11% appearing once. Study-level results: Tuberculin site TCR excess was interpreted as type IV hypersensitivity infiltration. Potentially, T cell activation and differentiation skew this RNA-based measurement.

This clonotype was seen only a few times. Antigen: not known. Sample treatment: skin biopsy from PPD injection site in Mantoux-positive individual. The library had UMIs added by 3' ligation of an oligonucleotide to TCR cDNA. Input was about 1 to 1000 ng of DNase-treated total RNA without cell sorting. Germline-derived CDR1 and CDR2 are SGHAT and FQNNGV. The CDR3 sequence is 15 residues long. After removal of 3 bases from V and 8 bases from J, the junction contained 7 bases not matched to a gene. The rearrangement uses TRBV11-2 and TRBJ2-1, with 10 bases matching TRBD2. The sample here was skin, taken from a tuberculin skin test site. The source of this sequence is an adult in good health. CDR3 region: CASSFSGGTCDEQFF. Written as DNA, the CDR3 is TGTGCCAGCAGCTTTAGCGGGGGGACTTGCGATGAGCAGTTCTTC.